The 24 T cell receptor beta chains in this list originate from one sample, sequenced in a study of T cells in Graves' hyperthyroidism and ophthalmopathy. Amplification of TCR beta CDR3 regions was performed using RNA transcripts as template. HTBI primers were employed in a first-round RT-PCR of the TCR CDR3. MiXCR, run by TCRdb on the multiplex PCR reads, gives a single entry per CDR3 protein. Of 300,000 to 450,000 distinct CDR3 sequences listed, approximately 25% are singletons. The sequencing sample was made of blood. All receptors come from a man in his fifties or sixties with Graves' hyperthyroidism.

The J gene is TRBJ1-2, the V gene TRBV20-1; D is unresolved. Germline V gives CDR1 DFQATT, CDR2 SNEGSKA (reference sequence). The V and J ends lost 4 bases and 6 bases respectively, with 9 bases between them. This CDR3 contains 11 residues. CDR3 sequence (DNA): TGCAGTGCTACCGACACCCATGGCTACACCTTC. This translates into CSATDTHGYTF.

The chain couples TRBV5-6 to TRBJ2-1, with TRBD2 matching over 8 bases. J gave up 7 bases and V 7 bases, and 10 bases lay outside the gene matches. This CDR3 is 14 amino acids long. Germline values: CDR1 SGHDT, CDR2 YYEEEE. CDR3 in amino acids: CASHRGGSRNEQFF. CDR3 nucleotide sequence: TGTGCCAGCCACCGGGGGGGCTCGAGGAATGAGCAGTTCTTC.

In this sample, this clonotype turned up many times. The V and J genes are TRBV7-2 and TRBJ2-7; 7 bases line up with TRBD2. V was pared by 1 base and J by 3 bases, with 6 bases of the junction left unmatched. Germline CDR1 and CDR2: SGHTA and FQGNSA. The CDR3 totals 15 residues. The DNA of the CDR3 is TGTGCCAGCAGCTTAGGGGGGGGACTGATCTACGAGCAGTACTTC. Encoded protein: CASSLGGGLIYEQYF.

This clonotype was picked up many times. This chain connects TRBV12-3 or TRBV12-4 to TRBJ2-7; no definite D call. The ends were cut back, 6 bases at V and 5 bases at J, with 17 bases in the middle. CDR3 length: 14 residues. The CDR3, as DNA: TGTGCCAGCAGACTGCTCTCACGGCTCCACGAGCAGTACTTC. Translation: CASRLLSRLHEQYF.

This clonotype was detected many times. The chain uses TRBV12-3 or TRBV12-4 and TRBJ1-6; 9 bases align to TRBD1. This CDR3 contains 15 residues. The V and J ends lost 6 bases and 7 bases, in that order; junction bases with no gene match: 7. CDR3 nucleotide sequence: TGTGCCAGCAGACCACAGGGGGCCGGGAATTCACCCCTCCACTTT. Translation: CASRPQGAGNSPLHF.

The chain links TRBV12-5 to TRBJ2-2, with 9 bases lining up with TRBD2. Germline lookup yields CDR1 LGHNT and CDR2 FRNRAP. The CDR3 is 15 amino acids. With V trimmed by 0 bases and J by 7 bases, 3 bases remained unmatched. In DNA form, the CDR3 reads TGTGCTAGTGGTTTGGTAGCGGGAGGTTTCGGGGAGCTGTTTTTT. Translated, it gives CASGLVAGGFGELFF.

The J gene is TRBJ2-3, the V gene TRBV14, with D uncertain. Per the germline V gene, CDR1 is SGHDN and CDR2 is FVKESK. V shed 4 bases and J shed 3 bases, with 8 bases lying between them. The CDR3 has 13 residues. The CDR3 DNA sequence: TGTGCCAGCAGCCGACACGGGACAGATACGCAGTATTTT. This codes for CASSRHGTDTQYF. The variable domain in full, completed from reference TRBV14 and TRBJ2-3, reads EAGVTQFPSHSVIEKGQTVTLRCDPISGHDNLYWYRRVMGKEIKFLLHFVKESKQDESGMPNNRFLAERTGGTYSTLKVQPAELEDSGVYFCASSRHGTDTQYFGPGTRLTVL.

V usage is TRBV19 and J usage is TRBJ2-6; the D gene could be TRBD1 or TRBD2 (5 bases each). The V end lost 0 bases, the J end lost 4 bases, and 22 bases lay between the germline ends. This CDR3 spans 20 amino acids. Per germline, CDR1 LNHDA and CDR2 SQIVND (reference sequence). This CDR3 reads CASSIETPGGSGTGANVLTF. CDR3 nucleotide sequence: TGTGCCAGTAGTATAGAAACCCCCGGAGGATCAGGGACCGGGGCCAACGTCCTGACTTTC.

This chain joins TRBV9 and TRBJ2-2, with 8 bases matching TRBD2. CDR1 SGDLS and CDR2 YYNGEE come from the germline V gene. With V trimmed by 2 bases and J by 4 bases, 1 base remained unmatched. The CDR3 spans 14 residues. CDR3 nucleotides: TGTGCCAGCAGCGTCGGGACTAGCACCGGGGAGCTGTTTTTT. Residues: CASSVGTSTGELFF.

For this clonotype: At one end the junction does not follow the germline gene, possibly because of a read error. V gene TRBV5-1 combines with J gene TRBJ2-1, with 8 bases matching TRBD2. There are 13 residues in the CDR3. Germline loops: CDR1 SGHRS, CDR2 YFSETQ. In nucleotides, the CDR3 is TGCGGCAGCAAGGGTAGCGGGAAAATTGAGCAGTTCTTC. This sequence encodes CGSKGSGKIEQFF.

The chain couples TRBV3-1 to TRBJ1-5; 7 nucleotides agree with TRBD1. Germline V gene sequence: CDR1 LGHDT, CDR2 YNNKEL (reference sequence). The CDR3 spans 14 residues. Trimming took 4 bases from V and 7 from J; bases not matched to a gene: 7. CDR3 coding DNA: TGTGCCAGCAGCCTTAACAGGGGTTCCCAGCCCCAGCATTTT. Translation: CASSLNRGSQPQHF.

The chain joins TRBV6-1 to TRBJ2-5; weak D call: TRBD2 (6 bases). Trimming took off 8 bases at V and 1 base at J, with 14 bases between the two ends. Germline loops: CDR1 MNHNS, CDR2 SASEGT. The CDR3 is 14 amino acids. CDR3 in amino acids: CASGSSSAQETQYF. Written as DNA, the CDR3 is TGTGCCAGCGGGAGCTCTAGCGCCCAAGAGACCCAGTACTTC.

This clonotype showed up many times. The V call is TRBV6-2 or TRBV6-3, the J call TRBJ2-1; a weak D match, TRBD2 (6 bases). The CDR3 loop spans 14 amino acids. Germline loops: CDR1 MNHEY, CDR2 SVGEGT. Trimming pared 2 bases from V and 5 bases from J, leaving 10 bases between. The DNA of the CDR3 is TGTGCCAGCAGTTACAGCGGGCCCCACAATGAGCAGTTCTTC. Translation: CASSYSGPHNEQFF.

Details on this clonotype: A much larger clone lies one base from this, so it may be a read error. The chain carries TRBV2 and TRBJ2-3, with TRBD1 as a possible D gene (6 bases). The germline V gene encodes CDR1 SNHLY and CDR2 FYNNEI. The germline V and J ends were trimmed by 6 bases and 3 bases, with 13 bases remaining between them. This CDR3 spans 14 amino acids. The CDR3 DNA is TGTGCCAGCAGGCAGGGGACAATGACAGATACGCAGTATTTT. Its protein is CASRQGTMTDTQYF.

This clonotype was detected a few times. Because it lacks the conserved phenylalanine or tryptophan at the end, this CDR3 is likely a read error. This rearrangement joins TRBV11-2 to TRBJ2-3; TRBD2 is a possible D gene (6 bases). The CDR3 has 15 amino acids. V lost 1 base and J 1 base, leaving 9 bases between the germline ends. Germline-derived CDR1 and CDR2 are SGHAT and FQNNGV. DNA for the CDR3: TGTGCCAGCAGCTTAGTCGGGGGACGCACAGATACGCAGTATCTT. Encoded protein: CASSLVGGRTDTQYL.

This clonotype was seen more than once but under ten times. The CDR3 DNA sequence: TGTGCCAGCAGTTCGACAGGGGCCCTCACAGATACGCAGTATTTT. It encodes CASSSTGALTDTQYF. The V gene is TRBV6-1, the J gene TRBJ2-3, with 8 bases that match TRBD1. The CDR3 is 15 amino acids. The trim removed 5 bases at V and 2 bases at J, leaving 6 bases unmatched. Germline V gives CDR1 MNHNS, CDR2 SASEGT.

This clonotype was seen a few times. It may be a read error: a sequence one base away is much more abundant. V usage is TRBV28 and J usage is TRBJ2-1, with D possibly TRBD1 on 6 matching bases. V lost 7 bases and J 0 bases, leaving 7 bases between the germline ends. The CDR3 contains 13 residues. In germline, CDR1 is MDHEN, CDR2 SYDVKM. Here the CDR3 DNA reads TGTGCCAGCATAGGGGGCTCCTACAATGAGCAGTTCTTC. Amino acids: CASIGGSYNEQFF.

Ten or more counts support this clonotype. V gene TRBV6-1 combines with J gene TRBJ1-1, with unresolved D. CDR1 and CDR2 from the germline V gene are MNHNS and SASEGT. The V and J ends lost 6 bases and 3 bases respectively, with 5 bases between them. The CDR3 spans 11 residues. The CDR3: CASSHYTEAFF. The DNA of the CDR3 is TGTGCCAGCAGCCACTACACTGAAGCTTTCTTT.

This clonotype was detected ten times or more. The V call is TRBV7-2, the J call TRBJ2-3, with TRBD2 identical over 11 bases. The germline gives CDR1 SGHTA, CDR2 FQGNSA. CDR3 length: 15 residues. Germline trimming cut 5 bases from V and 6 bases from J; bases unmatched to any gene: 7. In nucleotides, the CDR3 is TGTGCCAGCAGCCCCTTTAGCGGGAGGGTGGATACGCAGTATTTT. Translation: CASSPFSGRVDTQYF.

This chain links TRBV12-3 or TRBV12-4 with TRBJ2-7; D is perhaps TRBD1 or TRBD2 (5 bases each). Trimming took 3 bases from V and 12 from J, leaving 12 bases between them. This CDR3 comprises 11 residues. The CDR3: CASSFEGWRYF. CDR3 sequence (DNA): TGTGCCAGCAGTTTTGAGGGGTGGCGGTACTTC.

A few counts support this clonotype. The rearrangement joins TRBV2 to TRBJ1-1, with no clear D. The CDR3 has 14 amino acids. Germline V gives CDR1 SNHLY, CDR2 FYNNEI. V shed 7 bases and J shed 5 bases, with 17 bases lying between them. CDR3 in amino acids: CASTLMGQPTEAFF. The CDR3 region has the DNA TGTGCCAGCACCCTTATGGGCCAGCCAACTGAAGCTTTCTTT.

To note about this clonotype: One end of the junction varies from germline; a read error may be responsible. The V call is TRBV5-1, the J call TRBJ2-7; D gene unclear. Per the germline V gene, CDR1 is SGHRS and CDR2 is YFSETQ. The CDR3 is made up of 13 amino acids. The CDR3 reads CASSFDLSFEQYF. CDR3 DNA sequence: TGTGCCAGCAGCTTCGACTTGTCCTTCGAGCAGTACTTC.

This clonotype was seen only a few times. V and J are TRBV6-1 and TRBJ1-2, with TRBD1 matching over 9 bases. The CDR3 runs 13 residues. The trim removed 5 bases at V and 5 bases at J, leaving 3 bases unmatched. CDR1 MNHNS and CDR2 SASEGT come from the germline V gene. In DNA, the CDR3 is TGTGCCAGCAGTCGGACAGGGGAGTATGGCTACACCTTC. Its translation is CASSRTGEYGYTF.

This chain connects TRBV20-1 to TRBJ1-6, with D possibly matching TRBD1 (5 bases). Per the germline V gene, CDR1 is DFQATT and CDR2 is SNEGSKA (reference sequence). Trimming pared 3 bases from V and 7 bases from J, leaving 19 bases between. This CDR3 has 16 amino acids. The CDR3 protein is CSASSTVAGLNSPLHF. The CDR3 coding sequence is TGCAGTGCTAGTAGCACAGTGGCAGGGTTAAATTCACCCCTCCACTTT.